The clone carrying this TCR beta chain was counted many times. The antigen remains undetermined. The data were obtained in a study of Graves' ophthalmopathy and Graves' hyperthyroidism. From germline, CDR1 is MDHEN and CDR2 SYDVKM. The V and J ends lost 3 bases and 5 bases, in that order; junction bases with no gene match: 4. This CDR3 has 14 residues. Study observations and caveats: Most expanded clonotypes from thyroid (those above 0.001 frequency) were also found in blood.

Sampling around 9 ml of fresh peripheral blood provided the PBMCs. Using RNA transcripts, the TCR beta CDR3 regions were amplified. HTBI primers primed a first-round RT-PCR, and a second-round multiplex PCR followed. TCRdb ran MiXCR on the multiplex PCR reads and lists one entry per CDR3 protein. This table has approximately 210,000 distinct CDR3 sequences, 25% to 30% appearing once. V and J are TRBV28 and TRBJ1-5; 7 nucleotides match TRBD1. The sequenced sample was peripheral blood. The sequence was obtained from a man aged 50 to 60 with Graves' ophthalmopathy. CDR3 in amino acids: CASSFEGAYQPQHF. DNA for the CDR3: TGTGCCAGCAGTTTTGAGGGGGCGTATCAGCCCCAGCATTTT.